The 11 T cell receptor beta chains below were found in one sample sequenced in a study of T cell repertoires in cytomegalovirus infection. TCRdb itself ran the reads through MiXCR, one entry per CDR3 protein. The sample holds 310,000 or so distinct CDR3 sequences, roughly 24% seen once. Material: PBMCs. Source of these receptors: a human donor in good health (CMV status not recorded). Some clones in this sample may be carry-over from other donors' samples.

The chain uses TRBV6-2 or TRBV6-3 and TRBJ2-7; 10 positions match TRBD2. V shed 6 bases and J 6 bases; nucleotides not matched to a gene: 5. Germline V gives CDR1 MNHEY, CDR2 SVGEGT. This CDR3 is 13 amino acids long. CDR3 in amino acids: CASRAGGPSEQYF. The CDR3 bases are TGTGCCAGCAGAGCGGGAGGGCCTTCCGAGCAGTACTTC.

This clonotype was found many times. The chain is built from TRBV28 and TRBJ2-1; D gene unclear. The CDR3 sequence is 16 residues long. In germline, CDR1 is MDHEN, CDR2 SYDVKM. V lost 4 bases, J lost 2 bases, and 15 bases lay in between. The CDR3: CASSSPVGLAYNEQFF. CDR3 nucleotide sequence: TGTGCCAGCAGTTCCCCCGTGGGCCTAGCCTACAATGAGCAGTTCTTC.

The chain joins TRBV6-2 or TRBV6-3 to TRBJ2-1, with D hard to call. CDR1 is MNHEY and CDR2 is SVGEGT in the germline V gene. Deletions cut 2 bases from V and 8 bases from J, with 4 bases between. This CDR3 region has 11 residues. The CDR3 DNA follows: TGTGCCAGCAGTTACACCTATGAGCAGTTCTTC. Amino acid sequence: CASSYTYEQFF.

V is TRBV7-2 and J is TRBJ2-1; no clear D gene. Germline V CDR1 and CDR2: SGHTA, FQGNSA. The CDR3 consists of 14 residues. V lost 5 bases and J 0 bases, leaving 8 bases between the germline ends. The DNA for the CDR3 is TGTGCCAGCAGCCTAGAGAGCTCCTACAATGAGCAGTTCTTC. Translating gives CASSLESSYNEQFF. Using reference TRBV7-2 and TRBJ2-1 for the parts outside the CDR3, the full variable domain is GAGVSQSPSNKVTEKGKDVELRCDPISGHTALYWYRQSLGQGLEFLIYFQGNSAPDKSGLPSDRFSAERTGGSVSTLTIQRTQQEDSAVYLCASSLESSYNEQFFGPGTRLTVL.

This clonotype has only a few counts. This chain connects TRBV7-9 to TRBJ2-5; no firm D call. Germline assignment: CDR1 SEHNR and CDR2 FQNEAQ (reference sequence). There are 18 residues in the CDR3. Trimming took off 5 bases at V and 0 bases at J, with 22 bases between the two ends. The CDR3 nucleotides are TGTGCCAGCAGCCCAAGTACGGCAGGCAAAGCTTACCAAGAGACCCAGTACTTC. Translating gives CASSPSTAGKAYQETQYF. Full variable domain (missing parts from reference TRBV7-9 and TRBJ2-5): DTGVSQNPRHKITKRGQNVTFRCDPISEHNRLYWYRQTLGQGPEFLTYFQNEAQLEKSRLLSDRFSAERPKGSFSTLEIQRTEQGDSAMYLCASSPSTAGKAYQETQYFGPGTRLLVL.

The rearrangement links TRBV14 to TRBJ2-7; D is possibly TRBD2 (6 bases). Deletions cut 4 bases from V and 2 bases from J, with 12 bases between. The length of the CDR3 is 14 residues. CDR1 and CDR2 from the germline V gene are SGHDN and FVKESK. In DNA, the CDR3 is TGTGCCAGCAGCCGCCCGGGAGCTCCCTACGAGCAGTACTTC. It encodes CASSRPGAPYEQYF.

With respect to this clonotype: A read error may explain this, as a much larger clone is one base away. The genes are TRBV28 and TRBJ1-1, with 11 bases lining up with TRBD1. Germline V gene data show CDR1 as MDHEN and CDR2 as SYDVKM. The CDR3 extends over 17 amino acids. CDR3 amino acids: CPSSGGQGGYGGTEAFF. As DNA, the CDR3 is TGTCCCAGCAGTGGGGGACAGGGGGGGTATGGCGGCACTGAAGCTTTCTTT.

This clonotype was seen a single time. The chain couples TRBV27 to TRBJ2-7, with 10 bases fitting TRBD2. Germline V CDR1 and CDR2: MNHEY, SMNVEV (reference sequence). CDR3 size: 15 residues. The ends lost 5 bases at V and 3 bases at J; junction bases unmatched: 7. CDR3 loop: CASSTWTSGYYEQYF. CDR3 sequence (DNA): TGTGCCAGCAGTACGTGGACTAGCGGTTACTACGAGCAGTACTTC.

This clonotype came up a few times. This CDR3 reads CASSIGPYGYTF. Written as DNA, the CDR3 is TGTGCCAGCAGCATCGGACCCTATGGCTACACCTTC. The V call is TRBV28, the J call TRBJ1-2; the D is unclear. The CDR3 runs 12 residues. Germline values: CDR1 MDHEN, CDR2 SYDVKM. With 6 bases removed from V and 4 bases from J, the gap between germline ends came to 9 bases.

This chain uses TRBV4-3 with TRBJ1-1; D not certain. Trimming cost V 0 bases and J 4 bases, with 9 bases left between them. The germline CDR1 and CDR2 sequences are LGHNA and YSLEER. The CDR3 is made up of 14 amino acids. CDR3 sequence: CASSQELRGTEAFF. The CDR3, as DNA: TGCGCCAGCAGCCAAGAGCTACGGGGCACTGAAGCTTTCTTT.

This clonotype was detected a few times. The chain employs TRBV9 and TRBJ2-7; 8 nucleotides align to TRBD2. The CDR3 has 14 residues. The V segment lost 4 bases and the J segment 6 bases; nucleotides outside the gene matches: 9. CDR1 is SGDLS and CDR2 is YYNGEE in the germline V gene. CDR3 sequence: CASSLRAGDREQYF. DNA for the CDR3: TGTGCCAGCAGCCTTAGAGCGGGGGACCGCGAGCAGTACTTC.